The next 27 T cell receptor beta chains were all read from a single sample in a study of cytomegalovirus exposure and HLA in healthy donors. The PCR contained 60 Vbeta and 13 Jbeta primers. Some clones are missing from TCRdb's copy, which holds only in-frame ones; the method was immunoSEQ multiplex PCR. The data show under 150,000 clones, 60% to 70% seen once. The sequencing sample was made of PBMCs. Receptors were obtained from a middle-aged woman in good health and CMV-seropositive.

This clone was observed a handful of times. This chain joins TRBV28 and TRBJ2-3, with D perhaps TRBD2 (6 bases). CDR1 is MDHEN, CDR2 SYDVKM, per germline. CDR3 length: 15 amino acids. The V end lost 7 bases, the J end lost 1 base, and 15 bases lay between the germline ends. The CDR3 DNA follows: TGTGCCAGCACCATGGGGGGAAGCGGCACAGATACGCAGTATTTT. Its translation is CASTMGGSGTDTQYF.

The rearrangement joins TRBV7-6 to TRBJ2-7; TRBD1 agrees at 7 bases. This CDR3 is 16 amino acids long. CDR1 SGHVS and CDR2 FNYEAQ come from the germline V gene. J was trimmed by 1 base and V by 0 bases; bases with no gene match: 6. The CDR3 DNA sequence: TGTGCCAGCAGCTTAGCGCCTGGGGACAGATCCTACGAGCAGTACTTC. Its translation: CASSLAPGDRSYEQYF.

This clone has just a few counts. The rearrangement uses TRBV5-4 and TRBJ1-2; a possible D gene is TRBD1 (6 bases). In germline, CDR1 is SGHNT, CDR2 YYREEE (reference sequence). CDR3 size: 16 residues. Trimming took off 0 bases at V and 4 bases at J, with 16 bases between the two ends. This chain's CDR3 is CASSLAGGGRGYGYTF. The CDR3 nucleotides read TGTGCCAGCAGCTTGGCTGGGGGGGGCAGGGGCTATGGCTACACCTTC.

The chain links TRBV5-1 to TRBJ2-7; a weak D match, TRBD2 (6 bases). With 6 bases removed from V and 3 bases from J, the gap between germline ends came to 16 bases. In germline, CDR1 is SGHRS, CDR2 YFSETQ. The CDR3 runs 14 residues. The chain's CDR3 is CASTLGGSNYEQYF. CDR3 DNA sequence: TGCGCCAGCACCCTGGGGGGTAGTAACTACGAGCAGTACTTC. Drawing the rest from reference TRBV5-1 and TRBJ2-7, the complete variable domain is KAGVTQTPRYLIKTRGQQVTLSCSPISGHRSVSWYQQTPGQGLQFLFEYFSETQRNKGNFPGRFSGRQFSNSRSEMNVSTLELGDSALYLCASTLGGSNYEQYFGPGTRLTVT.

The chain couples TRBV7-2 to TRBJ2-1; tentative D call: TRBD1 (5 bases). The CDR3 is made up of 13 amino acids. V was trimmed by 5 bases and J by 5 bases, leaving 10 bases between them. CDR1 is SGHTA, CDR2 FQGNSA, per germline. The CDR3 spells CASSRGPDNEQFF. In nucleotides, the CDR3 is TGTGCCAGCAGCAGGGGCCCGGACAATGAGCAGTTCTTC.

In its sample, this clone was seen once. CDR3 DNA sequence: TGTGCCAGCAGCCAAGAGACTAGCGGGAGATCAACAGATACGCAGTATTTT. Translated: CASSQETSGRSTDTQYF. The chain has TRBV4-2 and TRBJ2-3; TRBD2 matches at 12 bases. In germline, CDR1 is LGHNA, CDR2 YNFKEQ. CDR3 length equals 17 residues. Trimming took 0 bases from V and 3 from J; bases not matched to a gene: 4.

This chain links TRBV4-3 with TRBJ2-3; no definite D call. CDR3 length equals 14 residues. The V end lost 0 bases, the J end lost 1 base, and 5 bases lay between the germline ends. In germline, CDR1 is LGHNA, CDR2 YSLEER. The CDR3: CASSQDSGTDTQYF. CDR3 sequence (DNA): TGCGCCAGCAGCCAAGATTCGGGCACAGATACGCAGTATTTT.

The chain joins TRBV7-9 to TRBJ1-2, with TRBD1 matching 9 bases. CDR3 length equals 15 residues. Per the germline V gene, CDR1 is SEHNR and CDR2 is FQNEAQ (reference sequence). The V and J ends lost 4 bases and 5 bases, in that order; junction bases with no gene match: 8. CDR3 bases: TGTGCCAGCAGCTCCCATGGGACAGGGATATATGGCTACACCTTC. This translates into CASSSHGTGIYGYTF.

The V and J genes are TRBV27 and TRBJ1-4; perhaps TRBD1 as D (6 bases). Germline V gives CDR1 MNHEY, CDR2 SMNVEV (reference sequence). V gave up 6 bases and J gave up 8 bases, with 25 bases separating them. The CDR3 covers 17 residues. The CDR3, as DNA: TGTGCCAGCAGCCCTTCCCCGACGACAGGAAGTGGCGAAAAACTGTTTTTT. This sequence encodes CASSPSPTTGSGEKLFF.

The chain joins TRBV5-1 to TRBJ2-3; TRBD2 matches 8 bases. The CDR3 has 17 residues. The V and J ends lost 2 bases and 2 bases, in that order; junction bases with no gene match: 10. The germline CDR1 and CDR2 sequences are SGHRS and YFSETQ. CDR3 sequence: CASSLEILAEYTDTQYF. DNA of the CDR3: TGCGCCAGCAGCTTAGAAATACTAGCGGAGTACACAGATACGCAGTATTTT.

The CDR3 nucleotides are TGTGCCAGCAGTTTGGCAGGGTCTAATCAGCCCCAGCATTTT. It codes for CASSLAGSNQPQHF. The J gene is TRBJ1-5, the V gene TRBV28; D is perhaps TRBD1 (5 bases). Trimming left V 3 bases short and J 4 bases short, with 10 bases between. The germline CDR1 and CDR2 sequences are MDHEN and SYDVKM. This CDR3 is 14 amino acids long.

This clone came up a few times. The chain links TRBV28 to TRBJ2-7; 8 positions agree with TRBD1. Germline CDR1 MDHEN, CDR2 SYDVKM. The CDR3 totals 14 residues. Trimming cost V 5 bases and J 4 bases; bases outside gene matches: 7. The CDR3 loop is CASSHRQGQYEQYF. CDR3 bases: TGTGCCAGCAGTCACCGACAGGGGCAATACGAGCAGTACTTC.

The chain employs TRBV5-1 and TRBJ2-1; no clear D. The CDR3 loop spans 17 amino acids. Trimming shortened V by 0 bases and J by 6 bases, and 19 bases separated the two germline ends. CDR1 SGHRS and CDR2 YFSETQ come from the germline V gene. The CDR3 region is CASSLDPRLQNSNEQFF. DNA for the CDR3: TGCGCCAGCAGCTTGGACCCCCGGCTACAGAATAGCAATGAGCAGTTCTTC.

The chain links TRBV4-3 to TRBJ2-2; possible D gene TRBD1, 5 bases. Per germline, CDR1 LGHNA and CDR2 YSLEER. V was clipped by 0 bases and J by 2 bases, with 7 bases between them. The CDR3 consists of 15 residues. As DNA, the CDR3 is TGCGCCAGCAGCCAAGATGACAGTAACACCGGGGAGCTGTTTTTT. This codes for CASSQDDSNTGELFF.

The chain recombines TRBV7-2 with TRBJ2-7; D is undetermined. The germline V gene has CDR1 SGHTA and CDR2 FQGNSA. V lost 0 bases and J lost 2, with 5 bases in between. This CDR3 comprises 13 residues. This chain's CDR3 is CASSLAYPYEQYF. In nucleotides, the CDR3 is TGTGCCAGCAGCTTAGCCTACCCCTACGAGCAGTACTTC.

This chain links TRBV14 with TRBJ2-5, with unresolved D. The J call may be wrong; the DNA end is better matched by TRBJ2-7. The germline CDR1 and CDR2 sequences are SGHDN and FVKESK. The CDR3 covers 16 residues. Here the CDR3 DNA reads TGTGCCAGCAGCCAAGAAGCGAGAGATCCCCCCTACGAGCAGTACTTC. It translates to CASSQEARDPPYEQYF.

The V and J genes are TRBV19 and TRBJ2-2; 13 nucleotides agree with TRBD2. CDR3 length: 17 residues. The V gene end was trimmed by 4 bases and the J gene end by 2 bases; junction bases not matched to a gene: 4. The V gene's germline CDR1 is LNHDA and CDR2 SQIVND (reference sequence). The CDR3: CASSTWTSGGNTGELFF. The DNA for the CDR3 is TGTGCCAGTAGTACCTGGACTAGCGGGGGTAACACCGGGGAGCTGTTTTTT.

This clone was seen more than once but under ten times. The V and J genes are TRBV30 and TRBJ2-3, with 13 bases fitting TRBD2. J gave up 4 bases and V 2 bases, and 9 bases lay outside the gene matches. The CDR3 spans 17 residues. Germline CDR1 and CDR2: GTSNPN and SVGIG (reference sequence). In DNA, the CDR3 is TGTGCCTGGAGTACTACCAGGACTAGCGGGAGCGCAGATACGCAGTATTTT. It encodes CAWSTTRTSGSADTQYF.

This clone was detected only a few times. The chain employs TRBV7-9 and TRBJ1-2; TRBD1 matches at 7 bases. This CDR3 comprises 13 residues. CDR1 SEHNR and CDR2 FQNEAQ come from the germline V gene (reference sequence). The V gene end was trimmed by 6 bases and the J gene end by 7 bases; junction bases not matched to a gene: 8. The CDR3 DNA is TGTGCCAGCAGACCCCAAGGGGGCCTTGGCTACACCTTC. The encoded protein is CASRPQGGLGYTF.

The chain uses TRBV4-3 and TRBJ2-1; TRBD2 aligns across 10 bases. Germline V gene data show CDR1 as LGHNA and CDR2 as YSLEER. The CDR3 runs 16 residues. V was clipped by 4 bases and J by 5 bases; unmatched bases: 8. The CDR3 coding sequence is TGCGCCAGCAGCCGGCAGACCGGACTAGCGGACAATGAGCAGTTCTTC. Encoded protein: CASSRQTGLADNEQFF.

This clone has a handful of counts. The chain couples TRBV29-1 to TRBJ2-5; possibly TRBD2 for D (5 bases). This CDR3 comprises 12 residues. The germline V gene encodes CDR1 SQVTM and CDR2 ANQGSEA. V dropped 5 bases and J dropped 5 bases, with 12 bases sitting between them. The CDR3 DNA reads TGCAGCGTTCGCAGCGGTCGGGAGACCCAGTACTTC. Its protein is CSVRSGRETQYF.

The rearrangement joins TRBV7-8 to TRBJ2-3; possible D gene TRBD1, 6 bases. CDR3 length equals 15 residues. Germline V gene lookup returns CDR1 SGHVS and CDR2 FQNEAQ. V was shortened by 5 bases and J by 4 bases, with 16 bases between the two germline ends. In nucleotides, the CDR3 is TGTGCCAGCAGCGGATACAGGGTTGGCGCAGATACGCAGTATTTT. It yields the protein CASSGYRVGADTQYF.

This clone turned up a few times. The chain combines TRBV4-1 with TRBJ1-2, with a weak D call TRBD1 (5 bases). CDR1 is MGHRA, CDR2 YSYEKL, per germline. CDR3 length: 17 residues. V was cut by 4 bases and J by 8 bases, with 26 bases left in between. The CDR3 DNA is TGCGCCAGCAGCCCAAACATTCTAGGGGTGGGTCGGGAGGGCTACACCTTC. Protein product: CASSPNILGVGREGYTF.

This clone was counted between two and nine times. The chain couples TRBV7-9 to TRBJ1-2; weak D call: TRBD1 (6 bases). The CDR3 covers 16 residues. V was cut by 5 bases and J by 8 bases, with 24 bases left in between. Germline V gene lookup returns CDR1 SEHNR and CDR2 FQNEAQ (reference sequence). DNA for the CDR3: TGTGCCAGCAGCACCCTTGCCCTGGACAGCACTATGGGCTACACCTTC. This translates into CASSTLALDSTMGYTF.

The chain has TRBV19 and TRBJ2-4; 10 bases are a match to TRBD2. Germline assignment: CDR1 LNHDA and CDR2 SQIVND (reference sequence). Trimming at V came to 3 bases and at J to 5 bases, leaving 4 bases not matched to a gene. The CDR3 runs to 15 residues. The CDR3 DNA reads TGTGCCAGTAGTATGGTTGGACTAGCGGAAAACATTCAGTACTTC. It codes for CASSMVGLAENIQYF.

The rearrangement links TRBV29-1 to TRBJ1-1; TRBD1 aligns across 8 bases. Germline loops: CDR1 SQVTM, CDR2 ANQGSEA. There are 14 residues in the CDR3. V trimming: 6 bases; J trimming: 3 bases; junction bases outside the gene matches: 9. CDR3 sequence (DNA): TGCAGCGTAGAGAGACAGGGGAAGGACACTGAAGCTTTCTTT. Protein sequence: CSVERQGKDTEAFF.

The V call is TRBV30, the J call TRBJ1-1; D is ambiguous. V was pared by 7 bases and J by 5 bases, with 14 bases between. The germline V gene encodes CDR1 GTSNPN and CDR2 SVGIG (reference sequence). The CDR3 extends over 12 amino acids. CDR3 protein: CASQIAMTEAFF. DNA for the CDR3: TGTGCCTCTCAGATCGCAATGACTGAAGCTTTCTTT.